This T cell receptor (beta chain) was identified during a study of T-cell reconstitution after alpha-beta-depleted transplantation in children. Losses at the gene ends were 0 bases for V and 5 bases for J; bases not matched to a gene: 5. Germline loops: CDR1 KGHSH, CDR2 LQKENI. This CDR3 is built from 15 residues. The TCRbeta library was prepared with unique molecular identifiers. MiXCR, run by TCRdb on the PCR reads, gives a single entry per CDR3 protein. The sample contains roughly 89,000 distinct CDR3 sequences, about 12% of which appear only once. The chain has TRBV18 and TRBJ2-7; 9 bases line up with TRBD1. This clonotype originated in a human donor who donated a stem cell graft to a child with inherited bone marrow failure. The sequenced sample was PBMCs from the stem cell graft donor, obtained from the stem cell graft. The CDR3 sequence is CASSPPRGQGHEQYF. The CDR3 DNA is TGTGCCAGCTCACCACCGAGGGGACAGGGCCACGAGCAGTACTTC.